A single sample gave rise to the 23 T cell receptor beta chains below, sequenced in a study of OX40 agonist ivuxolimab in advanced cancers. Repertoires were generated with immunoSEQ multiplex PCR, while TCRdb's copy carries only in-frame clones and drops some. This table holds over 100,000 clones, under 95% found once. The sequenced sample was CD4+ or CD8+ T cells sorted from blood, obtained in a trial of the OX40 agonist ivuxolimab. Receptor source: an adult with an advanced solid tumor such as melanoma, head and neck, liver or kidney cancer.

The rearrangement joins TRBV29-1 to TRBJ2-3; 7 nucleotides match TRBD1. This CDR3 has 14 amino acids. J was trimmed by 1 base and V by 5 bases; bases with no gene match: 6. Germline CDR1 is SQVTM and CDR2 is ANQGSEA. This chain's CDR3 is CSVQRGTGTDTQYF. CDR3 nucleotides: TGCAGCGTTCAAAGGGGGACAGGCACAGATACGCAGTATTTT.

J is TRBJ2-1 and V is TRBV28; TRBD2 agrees at 12 bases. Losses at the gene ends were 5 bases for V and 7 bases for J; bases not matched to a gene: 9. CDR3 size: 16 residues. Germline-derived CDR1 and CDR2 are MDHEN and SYDVKM. The CDR3 DNA is TGTGCCAGCAGTGGGGGGGCTAGCGGGAGGGATAATGAGCAGTTCTTC. Protein sequence: CASSGGASGRDNEQFF.

The V call is TRBV5-3, the J call TRBJ2-7; D is possibly TRBD1 or TRBD2 (5 bases each). TRBV5-3 is classed as an ORF, of uncertain function. Trimming left V 10 bases short and J 3 bases short, with 20 bases between. This CDR3 is built from 14 residues. The chain's CDR3 is CAVPRDGNNYEQYF. CDR3 DNA sequence: TGTGCCGTACCCCGGGACGGGAACAACTACGAGCAGTACTTC.

V and J are TRBV7-6 and TRBJ2-7; D is undetermined. The CDR3 has 15 residues. V lost 5 bases and J lost 0, with 14 bases in between. CDR1 and CDR2 from the germline V gene are SGHVS and FNYEAQ. The DNA of the CDR3 is TGTGCCAGCAGCGGCCGCGCTGACACCTCCTACGAGCAGTACTTC. Its protein is CASSGRADTSYEQYF.

V and J are TRBV7-2 and TRBJ1-3; D not certain. Germline V lookup: CDR1 SGHTA, CDR2 FQGNSA. V lost 5 bases and J 5 bases, leaving 13 bases between the germline ends. This CDR3 has 14 amino acids. The CDR3, as DNA: TGTGCCAGCAGCCCACCACCCGGTAGAAACACCATATATTTT. It translates to CASSPPPGRNTIYF.

The chain employs TRBV28 and TRBJ1-1, with D maybe TRBD1 (6 bases). Germline V gene lookup returns CDR1 MDHEN and CDR2 SYDVKM. The CDR3 runs 12 residues. Trimming removed 7 bases from V and 11 bases from J, with 17 bases in between. CDR3 in amino acids: CASILTGFDAFF. The CDR3 nucleotides read TGTGCCAGCATCCTGACAGGCTTTGATGCTTTCTTT.

The J gene is TRBJ1-1, the V gene TRBV25-1, with no clear D. Trimming stripped 3 bases from V and 0 bases from J, with 14 bases between. Germline V lookup: CDR1 MGHDK, CDR2 SYGVNS. The CDR3 is 16 amino acids. CDR3 sequence (DNA): TGTGCCAGCAGTGACCTCGACGGCCCCATGAACACTGAAGCTTTCTTT. Protein: CASSDLDGPMNTEAFF.

This clone was seen more than once but under ten times. This sequence joins TRBV7-2 and TRBJ1-5, with D hard to call. Per germline, CDR1 SGHTA and CDR2 FQGNSA. Trimming pared 5 bases from V and 7 bases from J, leaving 15 bases between. The CDR3 covers 14 residues. CDR3 residues: CASSPRWPGQPQHF. CDR3 nucleotide sequence: TGTGCCAGCAGCCCCCGATGGCCGGGGCAGCCCCAGCATTTT.

The chain is built from TRBV29-1 and TRBJ2-7, with D uncertain. This CDR3 is 12 amino acids long. Germline assignment: CDR1 SQVTM and CDR2 ANQGSEA. The V end lost 2 bases, the J end lost 0 bases, and 5 bases lay between the germline ends. The CDR3 here is CSVEYGSYEQYF. Here the CDR3 DNA reads TGCAGCGTTGAATACGGCTCCTACGAGCAGTACTTC.

The V call is TRBV19, the J call TRBJ1-2; D ambiguous. CDR3 length: 14 residues. V was pared by 4 bases and J by 5 bases, with 14 bases between. Germline lookup yields CDR1 LNHDA and CDR2 SQIVND (reference sequence). CDR3 in amino acids: CASSTGLRGYGYTF. The CDR3 DNA follows: TGTGCCAGTAGTACAGGACTCCGGGGATATGGCTACACCTTC.

The rearrangement joins TRBV6-1 to TRBJ1-2; 7 bases map to TRBD1. With V trimmed by 1 base and J by 8 bases, 10 bases remained unmatched. Per the germline V gene, CDR1 is MNHNS and CDR2 is SASEGT. The CDR3 has 15 amino acids. The CDR3 here is CASSEVGEGAWGYTF. In DNA, the CDR3 is TGTGCCAGCAGTGAAGTCGGTGAGGGGGCTTGGGGCTACACCTTC.

V usage is TRBV7-2 and J usage is TRBJ2-1, with D unresolved. Per the germline V gene, CDR1 is SGHTA and CDR2 is FQGNSA. This CDR3 spans 13 amino acids. V lost 0 bases to trimming and J lost 7 bases, with 7 bases between them. The CDR3 loop reads CASSLALGNEQFF. As DNA, the CDR3 is TGTGCCAGCAGCTTAGCGCTGGGGAATGAGCAGTTCTTC.

The chain is built from TRBV7-2 and TRBJ2-5; 7 bases map to TRBD2. V lost 4 bases, J lost 2 bases, and 7 bases stayed unmatched. The germline CDR1 and CDR2 sequences are SGHTA and FQGNSA. This CDR3 region has 15 residues. The CDR3 here is CASSSPGRGQETQYF. The CDR3 DNA follows: TGTGCCAGCAGCTCCCCGGGGCGGGGGCAAGAGACCCAGTACTTC.

V is TRBV11-1 and J is TRBJ2-1, with D maybe TRBD2 (6 bases). CDR3 length: 16 residues. Deletions cut 4 bases from V and 0 bases from J, with 13 bases between. The V gene's germline CDR1 is SGHAT and CDR2 FQDESV (reference sequence). CDR3 sequence (DNA): TGTGCCAGCAGCTGGAGGGACGTGAGCTCCTACAATGAGCAGTTCTTC. Amino acid sequence: CASSWRDVSSYNEQFF.

V usage is TRBV7-8 and J usage is TRBJ1-1, with TRBD1 as a possible D gene (5 bases). Germline V gives CDR1 SGHVS, CDR2 FQNEAQ. V gave up 5 bases and J gave up 4 bases, with 11 bases separating them. This CDR3 comprises 13 residues. The CDR3, as DNA: TGTGCCAGCAGCCCATTGGGGGGCACTGAAGCTTTCTTT. It is translated as CASSPLGGTEAFF.

This chain joins TRBV27 and TRBJ2-5; D may be TRBD2 (7 bases). The CDR3 is 16 amino acids. Germline V gives CDR1 MNHEY, CDR2 SMNVEV (reference sequence). With 1 base removed from V and 5 bases from J, the gap between germline ends came to 17 bases. The CDR3 DNA is TGTGCCAGCAGTTTATACGGGGGGCTCCGGAGGGAGACCCAGTACTTC. Translated, it gives CASSLYGGLRRETQYF.

This sequence joins TRBV9 and TRBJ1-4; D remains unclear. This CDR3 has 14 residues. The V gene's germline CDR1 is SGDLS and CDR2 YYNGEE. Trimming took 0 bases from V and 5 from J, leaving 8 bases between them. The CDR3 loop is CASSVGQPNEKLFF. DNA of the CDR3: TGTGCCAGCAGCGTAGGGCAGCCCAATGAAAAACTGTTTTTT.

The chain combines TRBV5-8 with TRBJ1-5; D remains unclear. The CDR3 extends over 16 amino acids. CDR1 SGHTS and CDR2 YDEGEE come from the germline V gene. V lost 0 bases and J 1 base, leaving 11 bases between the germline ends. CDR3: CASSLGVWGSNQPQHF. The CDR3, as DNA: TGTGCCAGCAGCTTGGGTGTCTGGGGAAGCAATCAGCCCCAGCATTTT.

The V call is TRBV5-6, the J call TRBJ2-1, with a weak D call TRBD2 (6 bases). The length of the CDR3 is 14 residues. The V end lost 4 bases, the J end lost 12 bases, and 20 bases lay between the germline ends. Germline CDR1 SGHDT, CDR2 YYEEEE. CDR3 DNA sequence: TGTGCCAGCAGCCCTAAGGGCTTTCTAGCGCTGCAGTTCTTC. Protein product: CASSPKGFLALQFF. Using reference TRBV5-6 and TRBJ2-1 for the parts outside the CDR3, the full variable domain is DAGVTQSPTHLIKTRGQQVTLRCSPKSGHDTVSWYQQALGQGPQFIFQYYEEEERQRGNFPDRFSGHQFPNYSSELNVNALLLGDSALYLCASSPKGFLALQFFGPGTRLTVL.

DNA of the CDR3: TGTGCCAGCAGCGCTAGCGGGAGATCTACCAATGAGCAGTTCTTC. Translating it yields CASSASGRSTNEQFF. The chain recombines TRBV7-2 with TRBJ2-1; 10 positions match TRBD2. Looked up from germline, CDR1 is SGHTA and CDR2 is FQGNSA. This CDR3 is 15 amino acids long. The V gene end was trimmed by 5 bases and the J gene end by 6 bases; junction bases not matched to a gene: 7.

This clone was seen once. The chain links TRBV28 to TRBJ1-2, with TRBD1 identical over 9 bases. The germline CDR1 and CDR2 sequences are MDHEN and SYDVKM. The CDR3 extends over 15 amino acids. V dropped 3 bases and J dropped 8; count of bases not matched to a gene: 10. The chain's CDR3 is CASSLANGQGRGYTF. Here the CDR3 DNA reads TGTGCCAGCAGTTTGGCCAACGGACAGGGGAGAGGCTACACCTTC.

This sequence joins TRBV7-2 and TRBJ2-3; D is perhaps TRBD1 or TRBD2 (6 bases each). V gave up 5 bases and J gave up 7 bases, with 19 bases separating them. The CDR3 extends over 15 amino acids. Germline assignment: CDR1 SGHTA and CDR2 FQGNSA. CDR3 region: CASSQGGWGQNTQYF. DNA of the CDR3: TGTGCCAGCAGCCAAGGGGGGTGGGGCCAAAATACGCAGTATTTT.

V usage is TRBV5-1 and J usage is TRBJ2-3, with 9 nucleotides matching TRBD2. The germline V gene encodes CDR1 SGHRS and CDR2 YFSETQ. J was trimmed by 2 bases and V by 2 bases; bases with no gene match: 6. The CDR3 extends over 16 amino acids. In nucleotides, the CDR3 is TGCGCCAGCAGCTTCCCGCTAGCGGGGATCACAGATACGCAGTATTTT. This translates into CASSFPLAGITDTQYF.